This T cell receptor beta chain was profiled in a study of T-cell memory formation after mild COVID-19 (dated by TCRdb to the early 2020s). As for the study more broadly: Most TCR sequence clusters were specific to one of the two donors. Longitudinal TCRalpha and TCRbeta repertoire sequencing tracked T-cell clones expanding and contracting after mild COVID-19 in two donors. Two young, previously healthy adult volunteers, one female and one male, were included in the cohort. Here is what the overall study found, with its caveats: Contracting CD4+ clones were found mainly in CM and EM memory subsets, while CD8+ clones were enriched in EMRA. SARS-CoV-2 specificity of the second-wave clones peaking on day 37 was not confirmed. Balanced CD4/CD8 phenotypes were observed for clones contracting from day 15 to 85, whereas a bias towards CD4+ was observed for a second wave of clones expanding from day 15 to 37. The study included only a couple of mild cases, and larger cohorts that include severe cases with pre-infection samples were judged to be necessary. Some responding clones were found in pre-infection memory, which suggests that pre-existing cross-reactive memory T cells took part in the SARS-CoV-2 response.

Ficoll-Paque density gradient centrifugation was used to isolate PBMCs. Of note for this clonotype: There is no known antigen for this receptor. No clone much larger than this one lies a single base away; base qualities are absent.

The sequencing machine was an Illumina NovaSeq 6000. TCRalpha and TCRbeta cDNA libraries were built by 5'RACE with constant-segment primers, adding sample barcodes and unique molecular identifiers. RNA was extracted from every sample with Trizol reagent. The libraries were amplified in two PCR steps, and the second step added a second sample barcode and Illumina TruSeq adapters. Libraries were sequenced on an Illumina NovaSeq with 2 x 150 bp paired-end reads. The authors' analysis ran thus. The reads were demultiplexed and collapsed into UMI-guided consensus sequences using migec v1.2.7. Using mixcr v2.1.11, the UMI consensuses were aligned to TRA and TRB V and J templates and assembled into clonotypes. A clonotype was counted as expanded or contracted only if both edgeR and NoisET called the change significant, with noise models trained on biological replicates. For edgeR calls, the thresholds were a false discovery rate-adjusted p below 0.01 and a log2 fold-change of 1. PCA with hierarchical clustering of max-normalized trajectories of the 1000 most abundant clonotypes was used as exploratory dynamics analysis. Separately sequenced CD4+ and CD8+ repertoires were used to assign a CD4 or CD8 phenotype to each responding clone. TCRdb passed the public sequencing reads through fastp at Q25 and MiXCR, retaining productive beta sequences. Identical CDR3 protein sequences are pooled into one entry, listed with their most common genes and DNA. These V and J calls are TCRdb output, not the study's own analysis. The sample profile shows 270,000 or so distinct CDR3 sequences; over 15% of them were found once. The top ten clones comprise 20% to 25% of the sample.

The germline V gene provides CDR1 SNHLY and CDR2 FYNNEI. Between the V and J ends, shortened by 4 bases and 3 bases respectively, the junction contains 9 bases. The CDR3 contains 13 residues, cysteine and phenylalanine counted. Of all the DNA, just the CDR3 is kept, 39 bases in frame from base 1. What was sequenced was PBMCs or a T cell subset sorted from them (not recorded which). The TCR originated in a man between 18 and 29 years old who had mild COVID-19 (a few samples of this study predate the infection). The sample titles of this study are shuffled in the database, so cell type and time point are left out; the donor was told from shared clones. The V gene is TRBV2 and the J gene is TRBJ1-2; the D gene lacks a confident call. This receptor carries the CDR3 CASSGRGDYGYTF. The sequence in DNA is TGTGCCAGCAGTGGGCGGGGAGACTATGGCTACACCTTC.